This entry lists 26 T cell receptor beta chains sequenced from one sample in a study of T cell repertoires in cytomegalovirus infection. In TCRdb, the reads were re-called with MiXCR into one record per CDR3 protein. In the table there are some 350,000 distinct CDR3 sequences, nearly 35% of which are singletons. What these receptors recognize is not known. The sequences come from cultured PBMCs, collected from culture after CMV antigen stimulation. These receptors originate from a human donor in good health (CMV status not recorded). Some clones in this sample may be carry-over from other donors' samples.

The table lists this clonotype with a few counts. J is TRBJ2-1 and V is TRBV28; possibly TRBD1 for D (5 bases). The germline CDR1 and CDR2 sequences are MDHEN and SYDVKM. CDR3 size: 14 residues. V dropped 3 bases and J dropped 8 bases, with 14 bases sitting between them. The chain's CDR3 is CASSLQGLADEQFF. CDR3 nucleotides: TGTGCCAGCAGTTTGCAGGGATTAGCCGATGAGCAGTTCTTC.

This sequence joins TRBV7-8 and TRBJ2-5; maybe TRBD1 (6 bases). Germline CDR1 is SGHVS and CDR2 is FQNEAQ. The CDR3 length is 16 residues. V was trimmed by 5 bases and J by 10 bases, leaving 26 bases between them. The chain's CDR3 is CASSLLWGPRHGGQYF. The CDR3 coding sequence is TGTGCCAGCAGCCTGCTGTGGGGGCCACGGCATGGAGGCCAGTACTTC.

The V gene is TRBV10-3, the J gene TRBJ2-6; 9 nucleotides align to TRBD2. The CDR3 runs to 17 residues. V shed 5 bases and J 0 bases; nucleotides not matched to a gene: 5. CDR1 and CDR2 (germline): ENHRY, SYGVKD. The CDR3 sequence: CAISKSGRLSGANVLTF. DNA for the CDR3: TGTGCCATCAGTAAGAGCGGGAGGCTCTCTGGGGCCAACGTCCTGACTTTC.

The chain is built from TRBV28 and TRBJ1-5, with 7 bases matching TRBD1. The CDR3 runs 14 residues. Germline V gives CDR1 MDHEN, CDR2 SYDVKM. V trimming: 6 bases; J trimming: 5 bases; junction bases outside the gene matches: 7. CDR3 protein: CASSPGGGYQPQHF. CDR3 sequence (DNA): TGTGCCAGCAGCCCAGGGGGGGGGTATCAGCCCCAGCATTTT.

In its sample, this clonotype was seen a few times. The chain carries TRBV7-2 and TRBJ1-5, with no clear D. The CDR3 has 15 amino acids. The germline V and J ends were trimmed by 2 bases and 0 bases, with 8 bases remaining between them. Germline lookup yields CDR1 SGHTA and CDR2 FQGNSA. The CDR3: CASSLFVDSNQPQHF. The CDR3 nucleotides are TGTGCCAGCAGCTTATTTGTGGATAGCAATCAGCCCCAGCATTTT.

The chain is built from TRBV6-5 and TRBJ1-1; D is perhaps TRBD1 (5 bases). In germline, CDR1 is MNHEY, CDR2 SVGAGI. This CDR3 spans 15 amino acids. V lost 0 bases and J lost 1, with 9 bases in between. Here the CDR3 reads CASSYSPTGNTEAFF. The CDR3 coding sequence is TGTGCCAGCAGTTACTCCCCCACAGGGAACACTGAAGCTTTCTTT.

The chain links TRBV6-2 or TRBV6-3 to TRBJ1-1; a possible D gene is TRBD1 (6 bases). Germline V gene sequence: CDR1 MNHEY, CDR2 SVGEGT. The V end was cut by 6 bases, the J end by 6 bases, with 17 bases between. The CDR3 extends over 14 amino acids. CDR3 bases: TGTGCCAGCAGCCCATACGGGGGGCTCTCTGAAGCTTTCTTT. This codes for CASSPYGGLSEAFF.

The J gene is TRBJ2-1, the V gene TRBV10-3; D possibly corresponds to TRBD2 (6 bases). The CDR3 has 15 residues. V lost 4 bases, J lost 7 bases, and 17 bases lay in between. In germline, CDR1 is ENHRY, CDR2 SYGVKD. CDR3 bases: TGTGCCATCAGTGGCGACACGGGACTTAAGAATGAGCAGTTCTTC. Translating it yields CAISGDTGLKNEQFF.

Comment on this clonotype: Its ends do not fully match the called genes, so a read error is possible. CDR3 region: CASRQARVTGIGNTIYF. CDR3 sequence (DNA): TGTGCCAGCAGGCAAGCCCGCGTTACAGGCATCGGAAACACCATATATTTT. V usage is TRBV3-1 and J usage is TRBJ1-3, with D possibly matching TRBD1 (5 bases). The V gene's germline CDR1 is LGHDT and CDR2 YNNKEL (reference sequence). The CDR3 runs 17 residues.

In its sample, this clonotype was seen a few times. The V and J genes are TRBV10-3 and TRBJ2-1, with a possible D match to TRBD2 (5 bases). CDR1 is ENHRY and CDR2 is SYGVKD in the germline V gene. This CDR3 is built from 14 residues. Between the trimmed V and J ends, which lost 4 bases and 8 bases, there was a span of 15 bases. The DNA for the CDR3 is TGTGCCATCAGTGGCAGCGGAATGGTCGATGAGCAGTTCTTC. Translating gives CAISGSGMVDEQFF.

The chain employs TRBV5-1 and TRBJ2-1; D may be TRBD2 (5 bases). With 0 bases removed from V and 4 bases from J, the gap between germline ends came to 8 bases. CDR3 length: 14 residues. Germline-derived CDR1 and CDR2 are SGHRS and YFSETQ. The CDR3 bases are TGCGCCAGCAGCTTGGCTAGCTATTACAATGAGCAGTTCTTC. Amino acids: CASSLASYYNEQFF.

This rearrangement joins TRBV12-3 or TRBV12-4 to TRBJ1-1; a weak D match, TRBD1 (5 bases). With 5 bases removed from V and 6 bases from J, the gap between germline ends came to 10 bases. This CDR3 contains 12 residues. CDR3 region: CASSPQGAEAFF. CDR3 coding DNA: TGTGCCAGCAGTCCGCAGGGCGCTGAAGCTTTCTTT.

This chain uses TRBV12-3 or TRBV12-4 with TRBJ1-1, with D possibly TRBD1 on 5 matching bases. The germline V and J ends were trimmed by 3 bases and 6 bases, with 8 bases remaining between them. This CDR3 is built from 12 residues. For the CDR3, the DNA is TGTGCCAGCAGTTTGAGGGACTCTGAAGCTTTCTTT. This translates into CASSLRDSEAFF.

V gene TRBV29-1 combines with J gene TRBJ2-3; TRBD2 matches at 7 bases. J was trimmed by 3 bases and V by 0 bases; bases with no gene match: 9. The germline V gene has CDR1 SQVTM and CDR2 ANQGSEA. This CDR3 comprises 16 residues. CDR3 sequence (DNA): TGCAGCGTTGAAGATCTTGGGGAGGGGAAGACAGATACGCAGTATTTT. Its translation: CSVEDLGEGKTDTQYF.

As concerns this clonotype: One end of the junction is discordant with germline, which a read error may explain. The chain joins TRBV6-2 or TRBV6-3 to TRBJ1-2, with D tentatively TRBD1 (6 bases). CDR3 length equals 15 residues. Germline CDR1 reads MNHEY; CDR2 reads SVGEGT. CDR3 in DNA: TGTGCCAGCAGAAACAACCTCAGCGGGGGCGTCAAGCCAACTTTC. Amino acid sequence: CASRNNLSGGVKPTF.

This clonotype was seen more than once but under ten times. The chain uses TRBV4-1 and TRBJ1-2, with TRBD1 matching over 12 bases. Germline CDR1 and CDR2: MGHRA and YSYEKL. The CDR3 has 18 residues. V was clipped by 1 base and J by 3 bases; unmatched bases: 9. The CDR3 loop is CASSQGPGQGAADYGYTF. The DNA for the CDR3 is TGCGCCAGCAGCCAAGGTCCGGGACAGGGGGCGGCGGACTATGGCTACACCTTC.

This clonotype was counted at least ten times. This chain joins TRBV7-9 and TRBJ1-1; D call uncertain. The CDR3 sequence is 15 residues long. In germline, CDR1 is SEHNR, CDR2 FQNEAQ (reference sequence). With 5 bases removed from V and 1 base from J, the gap between germline ends came to 14 bases. Written as DNA, the CDR3 is TGTGCCAGCAGCCTGGGTGTGTTAGGGAACACTGAAGCTTTCTTT. This codes for CASSLGVLGNTEAFF.

The CDR3 spells CASSPRGGRTRDIQYF. In DNA, the CDR3 is TGTGCCAGCAGTCCGCGGGGGGGGCGGACTAGGGACATTCAGTACTTC. The chain carries TRBV6-2 or TRBV6-3 and TRBJ2-4; TRBD2 aligns across 9 bases. The CDR3 runs to 16 residues. CDR1 is MNHEY, CDR2 SVGEGT, per germline. The V and J ends lost 5 bases and 8 bases, in that order; junction bases with no gene match: 13.

The chain is built from TRBV20-1 and TRBJ2-1, with a weak D call TRBD2 (6 bases). V was pared by 2 bases and J by 2 bases, with 13 bases between. The CDR3 length is 15 residues. Germline CDR1 and CDR2: DFQATT and SNEGSKA (reference sequence). The CDR3 is CSARTGLSPYNEQFF. The CDR3 DNA sequence: TGCAGTGCTAGAACGGGACTTTCCCCCTACAATGAGCAGTTCTTC.

The genes are TRBV30 and TRBJ1-4; D is undetermined. The CDR3 is 11 amino acids. V was clipped by 0 bases and J by 8 bases, with 4 bases between them. CDR1 and CDR2 (germline): GTSNPN, SVGIG (reference sequence). CDR3 loop: CAWSVREKLFF. DNA of the CDR3: TGTGCCTGGAGTGTTAGAGAAAAACTGTTTTTT. Supplemented by reference TRBV30 and TRBJ1-4, the full variable domain reads SQTIHQWPATLVQPVGSPLSLECTVEGTSNPNLYWYRQAAGRGLQLLFYSVGIGQISSEVPQNLSASRPQDRQFILSSKKLLLSDSGFYLCAWSVREKLFFGSGTQLSVL.

The chain links TRBV19 to TRBJ2-3; 8 nucleotides align to TRBD1. Germline CDR1 and CDR2: LNHDA and SQIVND (reference sequence). The CDR3 has 14 residues. Unmatched junction bases numbered 7, after V lost 6 bases and J lost 5 bases. The CDR3 DNA follows: TGTGCCAGTAGAGACAGGGGAGGAGAAGATACGCAGTATTTT. It encodes CASRDRGGEDTQYF.

The chain uses TRBV6-2 or TRBV6-3 and TRBJ2-7; TRBD1 is a possible D gene (6 bases). Germline V gene lookup returns CDR1 MNHEY and CDR2 SVGEGT. The germline V and J ends were trimmed by 5 bases and 4 bases, with 15 bases remaining between them. The CDR3 is made up of 14 amino acids. The CDR3 reads CASSLTGQPYEQYF. Here the CDR3 DNA reads TGTGCCAGCAGTCTCACGGGACAACCTTACGAGCAGTACTTC.

The V call is TRBV12-3 or TRBV12-4, the J call TRBJ1-1; 10 bases align to TRBD1. J lost 7 bases, V lost 7 bases, and 3 bases had no gene match. This CDR3 region has 12 residues. CDR3 sequence: CASTRDRGEAFF. CDR3 sequence (DNA): TGTGCCAGCACCCGGGACAGGGGTGAAGCTTTCTTT.

This clonotype came up many times. This sequence joins TRBV5-1 and TRBJ2-2; 9 bases are shared with TRBD1. This CDR3 region has 14 residues. Germline CDR1 is SGHRS and CDR2 is YFSETQ. With 7 bases clipped from V and 7 bases from J, the junction kept 8 bases outside the gene matches. CDR3 loop: CASAGTGLFGELFF. The CDR3 nucleotides read TGCGCCAGCGCCGGGACAGGGTTATTCGGGGAGCTGTTTTTT. The entire variable domain, with the rest obtained from reference TRBV5-1 and TRBJ2-2, is as follows: KAGVTQTPRYLIKTRGQQVTLSCSPISGHRSVSWYQQTPGQGLQFLFEYFSETQRNKGNFPGRFSGRQFSNSRSEMNVSTLELGDSALYLCASAGTGLFGELFFGEGSRLTVL.

This chain joins TRBV6-1 and TRBJ1-1; D is unresolved. V was cut by 7 bases and J by 3 bases, with 15 bases left in between. The germline V gene encodes CDR1 MNHNS and CDR2 SASEGT. The CDR3 sequence is 14 residues long. The CDR3 spells CASTLSRGDTEAFF. For the CDR3, the DNA is TGTGCCAGCACCCTTTCCCGGGGTGACACTGAAGCTTTCTTT.

This clonotype was observed a handful of times. A much larger clone sits a single nucleotide away, making a read error possible. The CDR3 nucleotides read TGTGCCAGCAGCCCCGGGCACACAGATACGCAGTATTTT. It yields the protein CASSPGHTDTQYF. The chain joins TRBV7-2 to TRBJ2-3, with D unresolved. Trimming cost V 5 bases and J 2 bases, with 8 bases left between them. Germline V gene data show CDR1 as SGHTA and CDR2 as FQGNSA. The CDR3 consists of 13 residues.